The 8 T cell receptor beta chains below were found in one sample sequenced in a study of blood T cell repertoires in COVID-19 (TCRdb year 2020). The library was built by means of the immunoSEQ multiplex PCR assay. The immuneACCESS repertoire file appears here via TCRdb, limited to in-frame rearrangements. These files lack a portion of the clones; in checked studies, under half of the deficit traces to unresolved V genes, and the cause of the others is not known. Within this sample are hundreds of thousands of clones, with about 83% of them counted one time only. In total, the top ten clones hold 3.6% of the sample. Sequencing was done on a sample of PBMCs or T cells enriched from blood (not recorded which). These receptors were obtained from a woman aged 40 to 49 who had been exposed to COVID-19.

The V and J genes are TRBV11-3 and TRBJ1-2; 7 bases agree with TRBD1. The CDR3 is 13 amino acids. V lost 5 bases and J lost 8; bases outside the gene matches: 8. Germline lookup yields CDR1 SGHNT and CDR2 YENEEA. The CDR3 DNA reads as TGTGCCAGCAGCATACCACAGGGGAAAGGCTACACCTTC. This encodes CASSIPQGKGYTF.

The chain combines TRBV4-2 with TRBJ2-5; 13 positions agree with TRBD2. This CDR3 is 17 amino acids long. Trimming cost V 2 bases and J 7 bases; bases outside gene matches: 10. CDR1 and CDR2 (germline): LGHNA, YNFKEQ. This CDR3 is CASSQTRLAGGSGTQYF. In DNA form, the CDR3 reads TGTGCCAGCAGCCAAACTAGACTAGCGGGGGGATCGGGGACCCAGTACTTC.

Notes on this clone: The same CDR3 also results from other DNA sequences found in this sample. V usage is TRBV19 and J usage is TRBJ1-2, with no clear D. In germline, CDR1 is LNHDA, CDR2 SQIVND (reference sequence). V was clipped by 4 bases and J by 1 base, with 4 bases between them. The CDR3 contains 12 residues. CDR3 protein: CASSTNNYGYTF. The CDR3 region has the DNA TGTGCCAGTAGTACTAATAACTATGGCTACACCTTC.

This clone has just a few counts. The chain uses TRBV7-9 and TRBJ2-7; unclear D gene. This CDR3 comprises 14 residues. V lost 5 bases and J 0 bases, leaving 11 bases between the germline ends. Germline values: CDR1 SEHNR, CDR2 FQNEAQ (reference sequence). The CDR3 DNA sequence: TGTGCCAGCAGCCCCGGCGGATTCTCCTACGAGCAGTACTTC. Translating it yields CASSPGGFSYEQYF.

CDR3 sequence reads: CASSLGYRQNFPWNTGELFF. As DNA, the CDR3 is TGTGCCAGCAGCTTGGGTTACCGACAGAACTTTCCTTGGAACACCGGGGAGCTGTTTTTT. This chain connects TRBV5-8 to TRBJ2-2; weak D call: TRBD1 (5 bases). Germline V CDR1 and CDR2: SGHTS, YDEGEE. The germline V and J ends were trimmed by 0 bases and 1 base, with 22 bases remaining between them. The CDR3 has 20 residues. The complete variable domain, with remaining parts taken from reference TRBV5-8 and TRBJ2-2, reads EAGVTQSPTHLIKTRGQQATLRCSPISGHTSVYWYQQALGLGLQFLLWYDEGEERNRGNFPPRFSGRQFPNYSSELNVNALELEDSALYLCASSLGYRQNFPWNTGELFFGEGSRLTVL.

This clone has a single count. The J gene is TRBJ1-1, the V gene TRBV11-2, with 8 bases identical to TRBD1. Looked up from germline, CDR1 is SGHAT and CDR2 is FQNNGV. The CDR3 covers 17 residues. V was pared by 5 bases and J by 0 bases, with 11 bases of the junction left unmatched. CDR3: CASSQGQGFLVNTEAFF. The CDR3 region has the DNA TGTGCCAGCAGCCAAGGACAGGGTTTTTTGGTGAACACTGAAGCTTTCTTT.

The CDR3 reads CASSQEGAADTQYF. CDR3 coding DNA: TGCGCCAGCAGCCAAGAGGGGGCGGCAGATACGCAGTATTTT. This rearrangement joins TRBV4-3 to TRBJ2-3, with D tentatively TRBD1 (6 bases). V was clipped by 0 bases and J by 4 bases, with 8 bases between them. This CDR3 spans 14 amino acids. The germline CDR1 and CDR2 sequences are LGHNA and YSLEER.

CDR3 protein: CASSLGRTSSYNEQFF. In DNA form, the CDR3 reads TGTGCCAGCAGTTTAGGTCGCACTAGCTCCTACAATGAGCAGTTCTTC. The rearrangement joins TRBV28 to TRBJ2-1, with D possibly TRBD2 on 5 matching bases. The germline V gene encodes CDR1 MDHEN and CDR2 SYDVKM. The V and J ends lost 2 bases and 0 bases respectively, with 11 bases between them. The CDR3 loop spans 16 amino acids.